The 17 T cell receptor beta chains in this list originate from one sample, sequenced in a study of Graves' ophthalmopathy and Graves' hyperthyroidism (dated 2018 in TCRdb). Instrument on record: Illumina HiSeq 2000. TCR beta CDR3 regions were amplified from RNA transcripts for repertoire sequencing. The first round was an RT-PCR using HTBI primers with the Qiagen OneStep RT-PCR kit, and this first round was followed by a second-round multiplex PCR, then size selection and purification. The public sequencing data were trimmed at Q25 with fastp and processed into clonotypes with MiXCR by TCRdb, which kept only in-frame beta chains. Every distinct CDR3 protein forms one entry, paired with its most common genes and DNA. The sample records tens of thousands of distinct CDR3 sequences, 45% to 60% of which are singletons. The ten largest clones add up to 6% to 8% of the sample. Sequenced material: peripheral blood. The source is an adult woman with stable Graves' hyperthyroidism.

The chain couples TRBV11-1 to TRBJ2-5, with a possible D match to TRBD2 (5 bases). Germline CDR1 reads SGHAT; CDR2 reads FQDESV (reference sequence). The CDR3 contains 13 residues. Trimming removed 8 bases at V and 5 bases at J, with 15 bases between. The CDR3 DNA sequence: TGTGCCAGCCTCAGGCCGGGATGGGAGACCCAGTACTTC. It codes for CASLRPGWETQYF.

The V gene is TRBV28, the J gene TRBJ2-6; D unresolved. CDR1 MDHEN and CDR2 SYDVKM come from the germline V gene. V was cut by 2 bases and J by 4 bases, with 12 bases left in between. CDR3 length: 16 amino acids. The CDR3 here is CASSLQSNTGANVLTF. In DNA form, the CDR3 reads TGTGCCAGCAGTTTACAGTCGAACACCGGGGCCAACGTCCTGACTTTC.

The V gene is TRBV7-2, the J gene TRBJ2-5; D possibly corresponds to TRBD1 (6 bases). The CDR3 runs 14 residues. With 9 bases removed from V and 3 bases from J, the gap between germline ends came to 17 bases. CDR1 is SGHTA and CDR2 is FQGNSA in the germline V gene. The chain's CDR3 is CASNPLGAEETQYF. The CDR3 bases are TGTGCCAGTAACCCGCTGGGGGCAGAAGAGACCCAGTACTTC.

Concerning this clonotype: The junction departs from germline at one end; a sequencing error may be responsible. The chain combines TRBV4-1 with TRBJ1-1; 7 nucleotides line up with TRBD1. CDR3 length equals 16 residues. Germline lookup yields CDR1 MGHRA and CDR2 YSYEKL. CDR3 in amino acids: CASSLEGAGMNTEALF. CDR3 DNA: TGCGCCAGCAGCCTAGAGGGGGCGGGCATGAACACTGAAGCTCTCTTT.

Judged by abundance, this clonotype is medium-sized. The gene calls are TRBV7-8 and TRBJ2-2; D is unresolved. The CDR3 length is 14 residues. CDR1 SGHVS and CDR2 FQNEAQ come from the germline V gene. Trimming cost V 5 bases and J 9 bases, with 16 bases left between them. The CDR3 loop is CASSKNLGFRELFF. CDR3 nucleotide sequence: TGTGCCAGCAGCAAAAATCTAGGTTTCCGGGAGCTGTTTTTT.

This clonotype was counted between two and nine times. This chain uses TRBV2 with TRBJ2-7, with 8 bases aligning to TRBD1. Germline assignment: CDR1 SNHLY and CDR2 FYNNEI. V was clipped by 8 bases and J by 6 bases; unmatched bases: 12. The CDR3 runs 14 residues. The CDR3 protein is CASETGQVNPEQYF. CDR3 nucleotide sequence: TGTGCCAGCGAGACGGGACAGGTTAATCCCGAGCAGTACTTC.

The genes are TRBV9 and TRBJ1-1; the D is unclear. The germline CDR1 and CDR2 sequences are SGDLS and YYNGEE. V lost 3 bases and J lost 8, with 17 bases in between. CDR3 length: 14 residues. CDR3 protein: CASSATPARTEAFF. CDR3 DNA sequence: TGTGCCAGCAGCGCCACGCCCGCCAGAACCGAAGCTTTCTTT.

This rearrangement joins TRBV20-1 to TRBJ2-3, with D tentatively TRBD1 (5 bases). The CDR3 consists of 14 residues. In germline, CDR1 is DFQATT, CDR2 SNEGSKA (reference sequence). The V end lost 4 bases, the J end lost 6 bases, and 17 bases lay between the germline ends. In DNA, the CDR3 is TGCAGTGCTACAACAGGACCCGGGTGGGATACGCAGTATTTT. Its translation: CSATTGPGWDTQYF.

In its sample, this clonotype ranks as medium-sized. This chain connects TRBV2 to TRBJ2-1; perhaps TRBD2 as D (6 bases). Germline loops: CDR1 SNHLY, CDR2 FYNNEI. Trimming shortened V by 10 bases and J by 3 bases, and 16 bases separated the two germline ends. This CDR3 spans 14 amino acids. As DNA, the CDR3 is TGTGCCACCCTCCGGGACTCCAGCTACAATGAGCAGTTCTTC. Its translation: CATLRDSSYNEQFF.

V and J are TRBV29-1 and TRBJ1-5; D is unresolved. Deletions cut 1 base from V and 5 bases from J, with 9 bases between. Germline CDR1 reads SQVTM; CDR2 reads ANQGSEA. The CDR3 runs to 13 residues. The CDR3 region has the DNA TGCAGCGTTGAAGTGTCCCGGGATCAGCCCCAGCATTTT. Its protein product is CSVEVSRDQPQHF.

V and J are TRBV10-3 and TRBJ1-3; possible D gene TRBD1, 5 bases. CDR1 and CDR2 from the germline V gene are ENHRY and SYGVKD. The CDR3 has 12 amino acids. Deletions cut 8 bases from V and 2 bases from J, with 7 bases between. CDR3 DNA sequence: TGTGCCATCTCAGGGACTGGAAACACCATATATTTT. This translates into CAISGTGNTIYF.

In this sample, this clonotype turned up many times. The genes are TRBV6-5 and TRBJ2-2; 12 positions match TRBD2. CDR3 size: 16 residues. Germline CDR1 reads MNHEY; CDR2 reads SVGAGI. The junction had 1 base not matched to a gene; V was cut back by 2 bases and J by 3 bases. The CDR3 loop is CASSYLAGGYTGELFF. DNA for the CDR3: TGTGCCAGCAGTTACCTAGCGGGAGGGTACACCGGGGAGCTGTTTTTT.

In its sample, this clonotype was seen once. The V and J genes are TRBV12-3 or TRBV12-4 and TRBJ2-5, with unresolved D. V lost 7 bases, J lost 2 bases, and 11 bases lay in between. This CDR3 region has 13 residues. CDR3 sequence reads: CASTRVSQETQYF. In DNA form, the CDR3 reads TGTGCCAGCACCCGAGTTAGTCAAGAGACCCAGTACTTC.

The DNA for the CDR3 is TGTGCCCCCCGGGCCAATTCACCCCTCCACTTT. This encodes CAPRANSPLHF. V gene TRBV24-1 combines with J gene TRBJ1-6; no firm D call. The CDR3 has 11 amino acids. Germline V CDR1 and CDR2: KGHDR, SFDVKD. V shed 12 bases and J shed 7 bases, with 9 bases lying between them.

This clonotype appeared many times. This chain links TRBV12-3 or TRBV12-4 with TRBJ1-1; D remains unclear. The CDR3 spans 15 residues. V lost 6 bases and J lost 0, with 14 bases in between. The CDR3 DNA reads TGTGCCAGCAGCGATCACAGAACCTTGAACACTGAAGCTTTCTTT. Its translation is CASSDHRTLNTEAFF.

About this clonotype itself: One junction end disagrees with the germline gene, perhaps due to a read error. This sequence joins TRBV28 and TRBJ1-6, with unresolved D. Germline lookup yields CDR1 MDHEN and CDR2 SYDVKM. There are 15 residues in the CDR3. For the CDR3, the DNA is TGTGCCAGCAGGCGCAGAAGCTCCTATAATTCACCCCTCTACTTT. This sequence encodes CASRRRSSYNSPLYF.

For this clonotype: A read error may account for a junction end that differs from germline. The chain carries TRBV10-1 and TRBJ2-3, with 14 nucleotides matching TRBD2. Looked up from germline, CDR1 is WNHNN and CDR2 is SYGVQD (reference sequence). The CDR3 is 17 residues long. The CDR3 region has the DNA TGTGCCATCAGCCAAGGGACTAGCGGGAGCCTCCGAGATACGCAGTATTTT. Its protein is CAISQGTSGSLRDTQYF.